Presented here are 11 T cell receptor beta chains from one specimen sequenced in a study of T cell clusters in autoimmune cytopenias. Each sample's input was about 250 ng genomic DNA, 38,000 or so genome equivalents. One tube held mixed TRB-A and TRB-B primer pools for touch-down PCR. Following a re-call of the multiplex PCR reads, TCRdb has one entry per CDR3 protein and lacks DNA. This table holds roughly 6,900 distinct CDR3 sequences. This sample was also put to use in a study of T cell repertoires in aging, cancer and after chemotherapy.

Sequenced: peripheral blood. Receptors originate from a human donor in good health.

The CDR3 protein is CATSDLRGDRPIVTGELFF. The rearrangement joins TRBV24-1 to TRBJ2-2; absent DNA, TCRdb's TRBD1 call cannot be checked. Germline V gene lookup returns CDR1 KGHDR and CDR2 SFDVKD. The CDR3 totals 19 residues.

The chain joins TRBV12-3 or TRBV12-4 to TRBJ1-4; TCRdb outputs TRBD1, but without DNA this stays unchecked. This CDR3 has 17 residues. The CDR3 region is CASRGGIMHSANEKLFF.

This clonotype is medium-sized by frequency. This rearrangement joins TRBV19 to TRBJ2-3; TCRdb indicates TRBD2, and absent DNA this call remains unverified. The length of the CDR3 is 16 residues. Germline assignment: CDR1 LNHDA and CDR2 SQIVND (reference sequence). The CDR3 spells CATGTSGGVDADTQYF.

This clonotype is called medium-sized based on its frequency. This rearrangement joins TRBV5-5 to TRBJ2-7; absent DNA, TCRdb's TRBD2 call cannot be checked. Germline V lookup: CDR1 SGHKS, CDR2 YYEKEE (reference sequence). The CDR3 has 15 residues. The CDR3 spells CASSRTGTSVYEQYF.

In terms of frequency, this clonotype is medium-sized. The V gene is TRBV6-2 or TRBV6-3, the J gene TRBJ2-7. CDR1 and CDR2 (germline): MNHEY, SVGEGT. This CDR3 region has 13 residues. The CDR3 here is CASSYSAEYEQYF.

Measured by frequency, this clonotype is medium-sized. The chain combines TRBV11-1 with TRBJ2-5. Germline V lookup: CDR1 SGHAT, CDR2 FQDESV (reference sequence). The CDR3 spans 13 residues. The chain's CDR3 is CASSLGSWETQYF.

The chain employs TRBV29-1 and TRBJ1-3; TCRdb's D call of TRBD1 is untestable without DNA. Looked up from germline, CDR1 is SQVTM and CDR2 is ANQGSEA. The CDR3 has 17 residues. The CDR3 loop is CSVARYPDEERGNTIYF.

Considering frequency, this clonotype is medium-sized (0.01 to 0.1%). The rearrangement links TRBV5-3 to TRBJ2-5; TCRdb's D call, TRBD1, is unchecked because there is no DNA. TRBV5-3 has ORF status, its function being uncertain. The CDR3 consists of 12 residues. CDR3 protein: CARSPTGVAQYF.

In terms of frequency, this clonotype is medium-sized. The chain joins TRBV18 to TRBJ2-7. The germline CDR1 and CDR2 sequences are KGHSH and LQKENI. This CDR3 spans 14 amino acids. This CDR3 is CASSPTGGSYEQYF.

The chain employs TRBV6-5 and TRBJ2-5; TCRdb names TRBD2, which stays unverified in the absence of DNA. The CDR3 length is 15 residues. Germline CDR1 and CDR2: MNHEY and SVGAGI. The CDR3 reads CASSPWTSGQETQYF.

This clonotype is classed as medium-sized by frequency. The chain employs TRBV12-3 or TRBV12-4 and TRBJ2-2; no DNA is available, so the TRBD2 call from TCRdb remains unchecked. The CDR3 is made up of 14 amino acids. The CDR3 protein is CASRLAGRTGELFF.